This T cell receptor (beta chain) was identified during a study of T cell repertoires in cytomegalovirus infection. Study at large: In public TCR beta signatures, there were indications of both CMV infection and matching HLA type. Whole-study results and caveats: HLA-C-restricted CMV-specific TCR beta clonotypes prevailed in the ex vivo response.

On this clonotype itself: Its specificity is not known.

TCRdb used MiXCR to reprocess the reads, holding one entry per CDR3 protein. The sample records a few hundred thousand distinct CDR3 sequences, approximately 22% being singletons. CDR1 is SGHTA, CDR2 FQGTGA, per germline. J lost 8 bases, V lost 5 bases, and 16 bases had no gene match. This CDR3 has 18 residues. The receptor comes from a human donor in good health (CMV status not recorded). Some clones in this sample may be carry-over from other donors' samples. This specimen consisted of cultured PBMCs, obtained from culture after CMV antigen stimulation. The chain combines TRBV7-3 with TRBJ2-1; 12 bases fit TRBD2. The CDR3 region is CASSPRTGSTSGSYEQFF. As DNA, the CDR3 is TGTGCCAGCAGCCCTAGGACAGGGTCGACTAGCGGGAGCTATGAGCAGTTCTTC.